This T cell receptor (beta chain) comes out of a study of Ad26.COV2.S vaccination and SARS-CoV-2 variants. Study overall: Donor got 5x10^10 or 1x10^11 viral particles of Ad26.COV2.S.

Assay: immunoSEQ multiplex PCR; the TCRdb copy retains only in-frame clones and omits some. This sample carries approximately 400,000 clones, around 84% of them seen once, and the ten largest clones take 2.5% to 3.5%. The treatment denotes: 15 to 20 received Ad26.COV2.S at low or high dose, single or two shots; 5 received placebo; per-sample allocation not given. Day 63 after the first injection of vaccine or placebo was the sampling time. In the vaccine, an Ad26 vector expressed the SARS-CoV-2 spike of the Wuhan strain. The V and J ends lost 2 bases and 3 bases respectively, with 5 bases between them. Germline V gives CDR1 WSHSY, CDR2 SAAADI. The CDR3 length is 13 residues.

The sequencing here drew on peripheral blood, taken in a trial of Ad26.COV2.S vaccine versus placebo. J is TRBJ2-1 and V is TRBV10-2; D gene uncertain. This TCR came from a person aged 18 to 65 who received the Ad26.COV2.S COVID-19 vaccine or a placebo. This CDR3 is CASSEASYNEQFF. The CDR3, as DNA: TGCGCCAGCAGTGAGGCCAGCTACAATGAGCAGTTCTTC.